This T cell receptor beta chain was captured in a study of Graves' ophthalmopathy and Graves' hyperthyroidism. Study-wide results and limits: Its predictions of ophthalmopathy progression gave the model 70.59% sensitivity and 72.22% specificity.

Scientists amplified the TCR beta CDR3 regions from RNA transcripts. HTBI primers served in a first-round RT-PCR, which a second-round multiplex PCR followed. TCRdb re-called the multiplex PCR reads through MiXCR, storing one row per CDR3 protein. Among around 1.1 million distinct CDR3 sequences listed, about 40% were seen once. Recruitment covered hyperthyroidism patients aged 18 to 65 whose new diagnosis was of under 2 months' duration. Clinical symptoms, serum thyroxine, TRAb, thyroid ultrasound and orbital computed tomography were relied on for diagnosis. This clonotype was recorded only once. Its cognate antigen is unknown. Sample: peripheral blood or thyroid tissue (not recorded which). This receptor was obtained from an adult man with Graves' hyperthyroidism.

The CDR3 DNA sequence: TGCAGCGAGAGGGCTAGCAATCAGCCCCAGCATTTT. The encoded protein is CSERASNQPQHF. The chain links TRBV29-1 to TRBJ1-5; D is undetermined. The germline V gene has CDR1 SQVTM and CDR2 ANQGSEA. This CDR3 region has 12 residues. Trimming cost V 7 bases and J 0 bases, with 7 bases left between them.